The 13 T cell receptor beta chains below all came from one sample that was sequenced in a study of long-term antiretroviral therapy in people with HIV (dated by TCRdb to between 2021 and 2024). The immunoSEQ hsTCRB v3.0 assay was used at survey level resolution to sequence the TRB variable region. TCRdb carries this immuneACCESS record with in-frame sequences only. Its versions omit some clonotypes, under half of them owing to an unresolved V gene in the studies checked, with the rest unexplained. In this sample the table shows some 33,000 clones, approximately 80% of which occur a single time. In total, the top ten clones hold about 6.5% of the sample. Sequenced material: unsorted PBMCs, taken 0.6 years after starting antiretroviral therapy. Receptors were obtained from a man aged 18-30 years with HIV.

V usage is TRBV18 and J usage is TRBJ2-7; D possibly uses TRBD1 or TRBD2 (5 bases each). V lost 4 bases and J lost 2, with 9 bases in between. CDR1 is KGHSH and CDR2 is LQKENI in the germline V gene. CDR3 length: 13 amino acids. The CDR3 DNA sequence: TGTGCCAGCTCACGGGGGAACGCCTACGAGCAGTACTTC. Translation gives CASSRGNAYEQYF. The complete variable domain, with remaining parts taken from reference TRBV18 and TRBJ2-7, reads NAGVMQNPRHLVRRRGQEARLRCSPMKGHSHVYWYRQLPEEGLKFMVYLQKENIIDESGMPKERFSAEFPKEGPSILRIQQVVRGDSAAYFCASSRGNAYEQYFGPGTRLTVT.

J is TRBJ2-1 and V is TRBV6-4; 7 nucleotides line up with TRBD2. The germline gives CDR1 MRHNA, CDR2 SNTAGT. V was pared by 5 bases and J by 6 bases, with 10 bases of the junction left unmatched. The CDR3 consists of 15 residues. CDR3 sequence reads: CASSPRQTSSNEQFF. In DNA form, the CDR3 reads TGTGCCAGCAGTCCTCGGCAGACTAGCTCCAATGAGCAGTTCTTC.

V gene TRBV5-4 combines with J gene TRBJ2-3; D not resolved. This CDR3 is 15 amino acids long. From germline, CDR1 is SGHNT and CDR2 YYREEE (reference sequence). The germline V and J ends were trimmed by 0 bases and 2 bases, with 10 bases remaining between them. The chain's CDR3 is CASSLALDSTDTQYF. The CDR3 coding sequence is TGTGCCAGCAGCTTGGCCCTAGATTCCACAGATACGCAGTATTTT.

The sample holds a few counts of this clone. The V call is TRBV5-4, the J call TRBJ1-4; D might be TRBD1 (5 bases). This CDR3 region has 15 residues. The V end lost 0 bases, the J end lost 1 base, and 7 bases lay between the germline ends. CDR1 and CDR2 from the germline V gene are SGHNT and YYREEE (reference sequence). The chain's CDR3 is CASSLGGETNEKLFF. In DNA form, the CDR3 reads TGTGCCAGCAGCTTGGGGGGGGAAACTAATGAAAAACTGTTTTTT.

This clone was counted between two and nine times. Relative to the germline gene, one junction end is altered; a read error may explain this. V is TRBV19 and J is TRBJ2-1; D may be TRBD2 (6 bases). Germline V lookup: CDR1 LNHDA, CDR2 SQIVND (reference sequence). The CDR3 is made up of 14 amino acids. The CDR3 sequence is CASSTAGLYDEQFF. The CDR3 region has the DNA TGTGCCAGTAGTACCGCGGGGCTCTACGATGAGCAGTTCTTC.

The chain has TRBV5-1 and TRBJ1-3; tentatively, D is TRBD1 (5 bases). Germline V CDR1 and CDR2: SGHRS, YFSETQ. Trimming removed 0 bases from V and 3 bases from J, with 10 bases in between. The CDR3 extends over 15 amino acids. This CDR3 reads CASSLGGADGNTIYF. CDR3 nucleotides: TGCGCCAGCAGCTTGGGGGGCGCGGATGGAAACACCATATATTTT.

The chain recombines TRBV7-8 with TRBJ1-1; 10 bases are shared with TRBD1. CDR1 is SGHVS and CDR2 is FQNEAQ in the germline V gene. The CDR3 covers 16 residues. The trim removed 5 bases at V and 0 bases at J, leaving 6 bases unmatched. The CDR3 DNA follows: TGTGCCAGCAGCCTCCGGACAGGGGGAATGAACACTGAAGCTTTCTTT. As protein: CASSLRTGGMNTEAFF.

This sequence joins TRBV5-5 and TRBJ1-2, with D hard to call. This CDR3 has 15 residues. V lost 4 bases to trimming and J lost 6 bases, with 19 bases between them. Germline assignment: CDR1 SGHKS and CDR2 YYEKEE (reference sequence). The CDR3 DNA reads as TGTGCCAGCAGCCCCGGGGTTGTTGGAGGAGATGGCTACACCTTC. Translating gives CASSPGVVGGDGYTF.

J is TRBJ1-5 and V is TRBV28; perhaps TRBD1 as D (6 bases). Germline CDR1 MDHEN, CDR2 SYDVKM. The CDR3 has 17 amino acids. The germline V and J ends were trimmed by 5 bases and 0 bases, with 17 bases remaining between them. The CDR3 coding sequence is TGTGCCAGCAGTCCCGCGACCGGACAGAATAGCAATCAGCCCCAGCATTTT. Protein sequence: CASSPATGQNSNQPQHF.

The chain combines TRBV7-9 with TRBJ2-1; no firm D call. Germline V lookup: CDR1 SEHNR, CDR2 FQNEAQ (reference sequence). The length of the CDR3 is 15 residues. The V and J ends lost 5 bases and 1 base respectively, with 12 bases between them. For the CDR3, the DNA is TGTGCCAGCAGCCTAAATTTTTTATCCTACAATGAGCAGTTCTTC. Its protein is CASSLNFLSYNEQFF.

This clone was counted only a few times. The chain uses TRBV10-3 and TRBJ2-7, with D possibly being TRBD2 (5 bases). This CDR3 comprises 14 residues. Trimming removed 5 bases at V and 4 bases at J, with 15 bases between. CDR1 and CDR2 from the germline V gene are ENHRY and SYGVKD. The DNA for the CDR3 is TGTGCCATCAGTAGTGACGACGGGAATTACGAGCAGTACTTC. It yields the protein CAISSDDGNYEQYF.

The rearrangement joins TRBV5-1 to TRBJ1-1; no firm D call. There are 13 residues in the CDR3. The V end lost 7 bases, the J end lost 4 bases, and 14 bases lay between the germline ends. The germline CDR1 and CDR2 sequences are SGHRS and YFSETQ. CDR3 sequence: CASGRDASTEAFF. The CDR3 DNA reads as TGCGCCAGCGGAAGAGACGCGAGCACTGAAGCTTTCTTT.

V is TRBV6-6 and J is TRBJ2-1; D remains ambiguous. The CDR3 covers 13 residues. Trimming took off 2 bases at V and 8 bases at J, with 10 bases between the two ends. Germline V gene lookup returns CDR1 MNHNY and CDR2 SVGAGI (reference sequence). This CDR3 is CASSYPPRDEQFF. As DNA, the CDR3 is TGTGCCAGCAGTTACCCCCCACGGGATGAGCAGTTCTTC.